This T cell receptor (beta chain) was captured in a study of radiation and T cells in renal cell carcinoma (dated by TCRdb to 2018 to 2021). The study in broad terms: Samples were obtained from a clinical trial, in which 15 Gy stereotactic body radiation therapy was delivered to primary renal cell carcinomas and nephrectomy was performed 4 weeks later. A total of fewer than 55 samples underwent TCR beta sequencing, made up of approximately 26 tumors and some 27 peripheral blood samples. Across all 55 or so samples, several million unique CDR3 nucleotide sequences, encoding 2,658,974 unique CDR3 amino acid sequences, were identified.

Sample time point, as interpreted from the label and publication: blood 2 weeks post-SBRT. The treatment or condition label of this sample denotes: 15 Gy SBRT to primary tumor, nephrectomy 4 weeks later. To track tumor-enriched clonotypes, serial peripheral blood was sampled from radiation-treated patients at baseline and at 2 weeks and 4 weeks after SBRT. Every patient's renal cell carcinoma showed clear cell pathology. Genomic DNA for TCR sequencing was prepared using the QIAamp DNA Blood Mini Kit (Qiagen). Samples were included in the analyses only if all quality control checks were passed. Measured from the cysteine to the phenylalanine, the CDR3 is 17 residues long. The sequence is cut down to CDR3 DNA, 51 bases in frame from base 1. V was cut back by 2 bases and J by 6 bases, leaving a gap of 22 bases between them. Taken from the germline V gene, the CDR1 and CDR2 loops are WSHSY and SAAADI.

General study outcomes and caveats: Because no pretreatment tumor biopsies were available, whether clonotypes were present in the tumor at baseline could not be determined. Dynamics of the blood repertoire were not tracked past 4 weeks after treatment. An increase in top tumor clonotypes in blood was observed from baseline to 2 weeks post-radiation, followed by contraction by 4 weeks, which was taken to suggest transient expansion of tumor-resident clones. Because the trial had a single-armed design, the trial could not examine how radiation dose or scheduling affected the TCR repertoire.

TCR beta libraries were generated from genomic DNA with the immunoSEQ kit, following the manufacturer's recommendations. To prepare libraries, a first multiplex PCR with proprietary primers was run, followed by a second PCR that added unique barcodes, and a bead cleanup was done after each round. Each sample batch included a kit-provided positive control reaction and a negative control reaction. The final libraries were assessed on an Agilent 4200 TapeStation D1000 ScreenTape, pooled by volume, and quantified by qPCR. Sequencing was performed on an Illumina NextSeq500 using a MidOutput 150-cycle cartridge, with 156 Read1 cycles, 15 Index1 cycles, and the kit custom primers. The pooled library was loaded at around 0.93 pM with roughly 19% PhiX control spiked in. In the authors' own workflow: Vendor-processed data were analyzed in R, with a clonotype defined as all T cells sharing the same CDR3 nucleotide sequence. For clone abundance analyses, frequencies were normalized to the 10,000 most abundant clones in each sample. Public T cell clones, averaging fewer than five per sample, were removed before analysis. A difference in abundance of at least 32-fold between compartments was used to define tumor-enriched and baseline blood-enriched clonotypes. A beta-binomial differential abundance model was applied to find clonotypes that expanded or contracted between blood time points. Similarity between tumor and blood repertoires was quantified using the Baroni-Urbani and Buser coefficient, and groups were compared with two-tailed Wilcoxon tests in R. TCRdb's version of the immuneACCESS table is confined to in-frame rearrangements and falls short of the full clone set. An unresolved V gene accounts for under half of the shortfall where checked; the remainder is of unknown origin. The V and J calls and clone size are taken from that table; D and trimming were inferred from the DNA. A total of some 120,000 clones appear in this sample, more than 70% of them only once. The ten largest account for around 6% of the sample.

Only a few counts were recorded for this clone. Its antigen is unknown. No quality values exist for individual bases; no much larger clone is one base distant. The chain uses TRBV10-2 and TRBJ1-2; a tentative D call is TRBD1 (5 bases match). The specimen was blood, collected from a patient whose treatment included radiotherapy and nephrectomy. The receptor's source is a woman between 65 and 79 years old with renal cell carcinoma. The bases are TGCGCCAGCAGTGAGGTAGTGGGGGAGCCAAAATCCAATGGCTACACCTTC. Its amino acids are CASSEVVGEPKSNGYTF.